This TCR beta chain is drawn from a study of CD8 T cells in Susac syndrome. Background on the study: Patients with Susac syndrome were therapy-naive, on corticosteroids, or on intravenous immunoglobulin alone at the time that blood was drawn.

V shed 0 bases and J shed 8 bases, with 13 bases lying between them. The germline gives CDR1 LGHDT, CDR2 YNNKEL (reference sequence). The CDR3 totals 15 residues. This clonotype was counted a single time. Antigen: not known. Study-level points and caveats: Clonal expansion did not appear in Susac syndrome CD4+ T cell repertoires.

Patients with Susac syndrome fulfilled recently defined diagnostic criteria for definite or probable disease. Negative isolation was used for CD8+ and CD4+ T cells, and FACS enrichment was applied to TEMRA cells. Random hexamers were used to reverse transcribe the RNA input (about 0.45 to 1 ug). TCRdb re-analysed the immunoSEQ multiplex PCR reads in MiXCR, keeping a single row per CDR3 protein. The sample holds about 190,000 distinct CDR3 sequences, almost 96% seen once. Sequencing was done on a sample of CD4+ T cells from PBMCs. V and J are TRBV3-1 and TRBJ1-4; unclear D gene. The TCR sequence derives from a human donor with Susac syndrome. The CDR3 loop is CASSQDAVGREKLFF. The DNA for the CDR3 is TGTGCCAGCAGCCAAGATGCGGTGGGAAGGGAAAAACTGTTTTTT.